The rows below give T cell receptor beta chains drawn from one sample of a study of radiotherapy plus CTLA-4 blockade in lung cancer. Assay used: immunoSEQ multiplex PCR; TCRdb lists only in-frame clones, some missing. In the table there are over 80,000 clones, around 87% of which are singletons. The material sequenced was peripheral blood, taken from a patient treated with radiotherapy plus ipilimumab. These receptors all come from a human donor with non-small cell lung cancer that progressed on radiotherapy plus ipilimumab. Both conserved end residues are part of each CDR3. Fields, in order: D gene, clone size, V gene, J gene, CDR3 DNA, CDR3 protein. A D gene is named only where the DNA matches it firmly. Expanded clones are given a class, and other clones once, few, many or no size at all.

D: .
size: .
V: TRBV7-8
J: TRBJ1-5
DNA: TGTGCCGGCAGCTTAGTGGGGATCGGCAATCAGCCCCAGCATTTT
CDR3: CAGSLVGIGNQPQHF

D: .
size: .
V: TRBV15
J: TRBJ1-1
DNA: TGTGCCACCAGCAGAGATCTTTTCGGGGGCCTGAACACTGAAGCTTTCTTT
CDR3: CATSRDLFGGLNTEAFF

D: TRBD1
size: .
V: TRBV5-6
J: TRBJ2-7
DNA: TGTGCCAGCAGGGGGACAGGCGCCCACGAGCAGTACTTC
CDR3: CASRGTGAHEQYF

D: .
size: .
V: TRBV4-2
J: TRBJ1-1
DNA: TGTGCCAGCAGCCAAGAGGGGAGTCTGACTGAAGCTTTCTTT
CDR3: CASSQEGSLTEAFF

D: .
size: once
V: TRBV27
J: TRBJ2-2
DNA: TGTGCCAGCAGTTTAGGGGGGCTCGGGGAGCTGTTTTTT
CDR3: CASSLGGLGELFF

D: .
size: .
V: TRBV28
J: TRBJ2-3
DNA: TGTGCCAGCAGTTCGACGGATACGCAGTATTTT
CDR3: CASSSTDTQYF

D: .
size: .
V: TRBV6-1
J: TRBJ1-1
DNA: TGTGCCACCCAGGGACCTATGAACACTGAAGCTTTCTTT
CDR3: CATQGPMNTEAFF

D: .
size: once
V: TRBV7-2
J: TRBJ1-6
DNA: TGTGCCAGCAGCGACAGCTTTAATTCACCCCTCCACTTT
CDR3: CASSDSFNSPLHF

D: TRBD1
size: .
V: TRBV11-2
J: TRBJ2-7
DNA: TGTGCCAGCAGCTTATTGCGGGACAGGCCGCTGGAGTACTTC
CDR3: CASSLLRDRPLEYF

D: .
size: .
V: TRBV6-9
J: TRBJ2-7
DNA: TGTGCCAGCAGTTACGGGAAGCTCTACGAGCAGTACTTC
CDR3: CASSYGKLYEQYF

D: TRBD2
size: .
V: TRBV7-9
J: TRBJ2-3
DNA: TGTGCCAGCCGGGAGGGGGAACTCACAGATACGCAGTATTTT
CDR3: CASREGELTDTQYF

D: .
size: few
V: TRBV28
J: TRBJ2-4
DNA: TGTGCCAGCAGCCCTCCAGCCTTAGGCATTCAGTACTTC
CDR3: CASSPPALGIQYF

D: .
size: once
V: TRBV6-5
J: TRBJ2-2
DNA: TGTGCCAGCAGCCCGACTGGGGACCCCGGGGAGCTGTTTTTT
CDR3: CASSPTGDPGELFF

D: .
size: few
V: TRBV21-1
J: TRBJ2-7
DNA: TGTGCCAGCAGCAAAGGGGGTGGTTACGAGCAGTACTTC
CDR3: CASSKGGGYEQYF

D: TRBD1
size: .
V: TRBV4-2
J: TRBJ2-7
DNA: TGTGCCAGCAGCCCAGGACAGGGAAGGTACGAGCAGTACTTC
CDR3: CASSPGQGRYEQYF

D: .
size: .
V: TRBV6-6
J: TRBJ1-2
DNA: TGTGCCAGCAGTCCGCCGGGGGAAGGCTATGGCTACACCTTC
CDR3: CASSPPGEGYGYTF

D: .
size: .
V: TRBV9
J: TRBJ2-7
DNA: TGTGCCAGCAGCTCCGAGGGGGGGGCGGACGAGCAGTACTTC
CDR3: CASSSEGGADEQYF

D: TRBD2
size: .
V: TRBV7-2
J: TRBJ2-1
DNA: TGTGCCAGCAGCTTAGCCGGGACTAGGCCGTACAATGAGCAGTTCTTC
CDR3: CASSLAGTRPYNEQFF

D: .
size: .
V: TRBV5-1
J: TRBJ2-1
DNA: TGCGCCAGCAGCTTGGACGGGGGTCTCTACTACAATGAGCAGTTCTTC
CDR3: CASSLDGGLYYNEQFF

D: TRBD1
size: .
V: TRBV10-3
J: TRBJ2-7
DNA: TGTGCCACCCAGGACAGGGGAGCCTACGAGCAGTACTTC
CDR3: CATQDRGAYEQYF

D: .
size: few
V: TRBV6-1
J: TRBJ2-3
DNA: TGTGCCAGCAGTGAAGTGGGCTACACAGATACGCAGTATTTT
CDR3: CASSEVGYTDTQYF

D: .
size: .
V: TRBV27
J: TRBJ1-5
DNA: TGTGCCAGCAGCCAGGGGACGGGTAGCAATCAGCCCCAGCATTTT
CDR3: CASSQGTGSNQPQHF

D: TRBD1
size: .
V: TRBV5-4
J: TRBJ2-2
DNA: TGTGCCAGCAGCCTCGGACAGGTTACCGGTTCCGGGGAGCTGTTTTTT
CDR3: CASSLGQVTGSGELFF

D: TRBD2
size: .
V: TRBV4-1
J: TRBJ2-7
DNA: TGCGCCAGCAGCCAAGAAGGCGTGGTGGGGCTAGCGGGAGGCTCCTACGAGCAGTACTTC
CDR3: CASSQEGVVGLAGGSYEQYF

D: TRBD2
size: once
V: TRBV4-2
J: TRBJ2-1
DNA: TGTGCCAGCAGGGATGGCGGGAGCAATGAGCAGTTCTTC
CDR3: CASRDGGSNEQFF

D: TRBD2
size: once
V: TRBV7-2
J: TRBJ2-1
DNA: TGTGCCAGCAGCTTAGGCGGGGGACCCAATGAGCAGTTCTTC
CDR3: CASSLGGGPNEQFF

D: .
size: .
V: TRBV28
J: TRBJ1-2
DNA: TGTGCCAGCAGTGGCAATAATGGCTACACCTTC
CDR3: CASSGNNGYTF

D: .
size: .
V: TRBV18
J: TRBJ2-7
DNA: TGTGCCAGCTCACCAGGGGGAGGTGAGCAGTACTTC
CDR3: CASSPGGGEQYF

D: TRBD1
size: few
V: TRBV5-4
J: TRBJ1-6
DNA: TGTGCCAGCAGCTTGGGAGGCGGACAGGGGGCAGGATCACCCCTCCACTTT
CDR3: CASSLGGGQGAGSPLHF

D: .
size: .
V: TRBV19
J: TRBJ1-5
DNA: TGTGCCAGTAGTATAGGCGGAAATCAGCCCCAGCATTTT
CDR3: CASSIGGNQPQHF

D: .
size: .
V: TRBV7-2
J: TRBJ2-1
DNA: TGTGCCAGCAGCTTAGCGGGGGACCAAATGAGGAGTGAGCAGTTCTTC
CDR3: CASSLAGDQMRSEQFF

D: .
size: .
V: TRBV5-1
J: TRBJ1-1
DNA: TGCGCCAGCAGCCTCGGAGGACAGCTGAACACTGAAGCTTTCTTT
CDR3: CASSLGGQLNTEAFF

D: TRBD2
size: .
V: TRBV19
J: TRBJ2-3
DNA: TGTGCCAGTAGGGCAATAGCGGGAGGGAGCCCAGATACGCAGTATTTT
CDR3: CASRAIAGGSPDTQYF

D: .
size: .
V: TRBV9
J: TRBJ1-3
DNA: TGTGCCAGCAGCGAGGGATCGGGAGGGCCAGGAAACACCATATATTTT
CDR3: CASSEGSGGPGNTIYF

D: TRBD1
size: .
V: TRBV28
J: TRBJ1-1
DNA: TGTGCCAGCTCGGACAGGGTCGTCACTGAAGCTTTCTTT
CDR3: CASSDRVVTEAFF

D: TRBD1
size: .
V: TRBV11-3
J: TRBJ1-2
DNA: TGTGCCAGCAGCTTAGATTTCGGGACAGTGCCTAACTATGGCTACACCTTC
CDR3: CASSLDFGTVPNYGYTF

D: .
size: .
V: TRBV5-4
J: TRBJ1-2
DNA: TGTGCCAGCAGCTTGGACAGCTATGGCTACACCTTC
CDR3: CASSLDSYGYTF

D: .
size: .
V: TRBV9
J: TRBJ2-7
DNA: TGTGCCAGCAGCGTAGGTGCAGGTTCCTACGAGCAGTACTTC
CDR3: CASSVGAGSYEQYF

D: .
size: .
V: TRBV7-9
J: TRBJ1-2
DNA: TGTGCCATCTCACGAGGGGCCGTCTATGGCTACACCTTC
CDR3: CAISRGAVYGYTF

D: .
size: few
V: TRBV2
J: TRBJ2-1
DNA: TGTGCCAGCTGGGACACCTACAATGAGCAGTTCTTC
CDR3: CASWDTYNEQFF

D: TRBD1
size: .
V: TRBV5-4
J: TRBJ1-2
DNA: TGTGCCAGCAGCTCCGGGACAGCGTATGGCTACACCTTC
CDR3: CASSSGTAYGYTF

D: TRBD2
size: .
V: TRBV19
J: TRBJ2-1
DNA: TGTGCCAGTAGTATCGCGGGGGGTTCCTACAATGAGCAGTTCTTC
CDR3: CASSIAGGSYNEQFF

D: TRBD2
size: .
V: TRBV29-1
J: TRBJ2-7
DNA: TGCAGCGTGAAGGGACTAGCGGGAATGGGGCTGGGGGAGCAGTACTTC
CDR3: CSVKGLAGMGLGEQYF

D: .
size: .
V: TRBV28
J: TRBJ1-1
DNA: TGTGCCAGCAGTCTAGACCCTCCCAGGGAGACTGAAGCTTTCTTT
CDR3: CASSLDPPRETEAFF

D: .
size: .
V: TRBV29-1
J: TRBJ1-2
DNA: TGCAGCGTTGAAGGGAACGGGGGCTACACCTTC
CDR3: CSVEGNGGYTF

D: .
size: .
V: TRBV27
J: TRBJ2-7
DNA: TGTGCCAGCAGTTTAAACAGGGACCCCCTCTACGAGCAGTACTTC
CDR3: CASSLNRDPLYEQYF

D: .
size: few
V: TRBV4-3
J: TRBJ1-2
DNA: TGCGCCAGCAGCCAAGTAACGGACCTACCCCTTGGCTACACCTTC
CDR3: CASSQVTDLPLGYTF

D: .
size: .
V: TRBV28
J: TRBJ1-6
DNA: TGTGCCAGCAGTCCGGAGGTGGGATATGGTTCACCCCTCCACTTT
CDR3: CASSPEVGYGSPLHF

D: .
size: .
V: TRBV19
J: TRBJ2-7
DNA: TGTGCCACCCGGGTGGGTAACTCCTACGAGCAGTACTTC
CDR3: CATRVGNSYEQYF